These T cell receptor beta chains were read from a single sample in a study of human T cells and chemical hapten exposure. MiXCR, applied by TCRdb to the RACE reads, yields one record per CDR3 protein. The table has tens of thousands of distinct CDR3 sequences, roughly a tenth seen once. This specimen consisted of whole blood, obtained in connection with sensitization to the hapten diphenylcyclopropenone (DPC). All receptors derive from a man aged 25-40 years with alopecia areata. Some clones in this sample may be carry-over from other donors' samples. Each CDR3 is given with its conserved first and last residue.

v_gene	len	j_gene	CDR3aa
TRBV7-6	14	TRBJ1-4	CASSPGPGDRKLFF
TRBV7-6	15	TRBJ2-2	CASSLYGRRTGELFF
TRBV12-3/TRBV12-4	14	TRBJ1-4	CASSGSGLNEKLFF
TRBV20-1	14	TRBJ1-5	CSAREVRPNQPQHF
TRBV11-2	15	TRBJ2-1	CASSRPGRAVDEQFF
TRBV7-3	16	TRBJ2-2	CASSLTGSTRAGELFF
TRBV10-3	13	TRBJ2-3	CAAKQIATDTQYF
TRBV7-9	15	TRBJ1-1	CASSLSGQGSTEAFF
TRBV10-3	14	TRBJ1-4	CAISESVSGEKLFF
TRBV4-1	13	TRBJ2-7	CASSQRTAGEQYF
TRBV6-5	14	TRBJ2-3	CASSDLPSTDTQYF
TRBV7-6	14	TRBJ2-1	CASSKDRAGQEQFF
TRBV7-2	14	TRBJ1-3	CASRGLISGNTIYF
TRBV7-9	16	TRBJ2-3	CASSEVLAGATNTQYF
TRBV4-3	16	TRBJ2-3	CASSQDGTGGTDTQYF
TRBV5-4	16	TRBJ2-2	CASSLASGMNTGELFF
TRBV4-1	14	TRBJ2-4	CASSQLGIKNIQYF
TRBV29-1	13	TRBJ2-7	CSATGQRIHEQYF
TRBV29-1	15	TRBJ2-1	CSAPRGGRGYNEQFF
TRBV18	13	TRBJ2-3	CASSRNLGDTQYF
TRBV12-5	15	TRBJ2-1	CASGLRTKPDNEQFF
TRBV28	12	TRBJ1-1	CASSSPRLAAFF
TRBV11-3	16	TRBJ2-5	CASSGGWDRGLETQYF
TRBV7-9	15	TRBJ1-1	CASSLIAGRDTEAFF
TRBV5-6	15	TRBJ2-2	CASSLGLLSAGELFF
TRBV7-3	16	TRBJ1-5	CASSLNPDRAGQPQHF
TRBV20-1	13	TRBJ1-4	CSARDPVNEKLFF